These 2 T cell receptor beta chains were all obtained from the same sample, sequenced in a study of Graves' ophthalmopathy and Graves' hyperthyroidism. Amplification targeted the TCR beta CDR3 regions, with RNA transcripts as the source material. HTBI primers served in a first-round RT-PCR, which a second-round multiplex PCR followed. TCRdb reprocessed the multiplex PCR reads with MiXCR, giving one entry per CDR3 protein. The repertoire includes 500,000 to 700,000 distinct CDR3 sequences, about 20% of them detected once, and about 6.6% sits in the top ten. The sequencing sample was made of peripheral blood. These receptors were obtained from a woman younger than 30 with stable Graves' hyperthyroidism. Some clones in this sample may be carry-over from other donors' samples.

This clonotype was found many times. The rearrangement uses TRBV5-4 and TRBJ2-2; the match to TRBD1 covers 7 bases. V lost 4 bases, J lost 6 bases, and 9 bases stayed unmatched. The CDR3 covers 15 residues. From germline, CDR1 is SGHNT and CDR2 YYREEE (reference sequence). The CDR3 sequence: CASSPTGQLSGELFF. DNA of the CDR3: TGTGCCAGCAGCCCCACGGGACAGCTGTCCGGGGAGCTGTTTTTT.

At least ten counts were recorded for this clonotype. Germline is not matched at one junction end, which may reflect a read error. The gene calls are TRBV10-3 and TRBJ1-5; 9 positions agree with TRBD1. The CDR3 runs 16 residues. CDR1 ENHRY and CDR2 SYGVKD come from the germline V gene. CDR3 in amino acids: CATSTPFTGGPGSQHF. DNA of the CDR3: TGTGCCACCAGTACCCCCTTTACAGGGGGCCCCGGGTCCCAGCATTTT.